This is a list of T cell receptor beta chains from one sample in a study of T cells after yellow fever vaccination. TCRdb ran MiXCR on the 5' RACE reads and lists one entry per CDR3 protein. The repertoire has roughly 150,000 distinct CDR3 sequences, 7.7% of them found once; the top ten carry less than 0.95%. Sequenced here: CD4+ T cells sorted from PBMCs, sampled 5 days after the yellow fever booster vaccination. The receptors stem from a man aged 25 to 45 who received the YFV17D yellow fever vaccine. Both conserved end residues are part of each CDR3. The order of the fields is V gene, J gene, CDR3 protein.

TRBV29-1,TRBJ2-1,CSVKPDYNEQFF
TRBV30,TRBJ1-1,CAWSALTEAFF
TRBV5-1,TRBJ2-5,CASSLVGHVQETQYF
TRBV12-3/TRBV12-4,TRBJ1-4,CASSLTGVTNEKLFF
TRBV27,TRBJ2-7,CASRSLRGTSYEQYF
TRBV2,TRBJ1-5,CASSSDRDQPQHF
TRBV14,TRBJ1-2,CASRNSGQRGYTF
TRBV7-2,TRBJ2-1,CASSLAGVGVGNEQFF
TRBV27,TRBJ2-5,CASSLMSHARETQYF
TRBV4-2,TRBJ2-6,CASSQAGLAGGMGANVLTF
TRBV11-2,TRBJ2-5,CASSPSIASGIETQYF
TRBV20-1,TRBJ1-6,CSATKPGTGPDSPLHF
TRBV7-9,TRBJ1-6,CASLKDYNSPLHF
TRBV5-6,TRBJ2-6,CASRLRAGQRANVLTF
TRBV7-2,TRBJ2-2,CASGASNTGELFF
TRBV6-1,TRBJ2-5,CASRIGGVETQYF
TRBV5-1,TRBJ2-1,CASSSPGYEQFF
TRBV20-1,TRBJ1-3,CCARPSSDRVYGNTIYF
TRBV7-6,TRBJ2-5,CASSPGRTGSQTQYF
TRBV20-1,TRBJ1-6,CSASSSNSPLHF
TRBV12-3/TRBV12-4,TRBJ2-5,CASSKRDATQYF
TRBV5-1,TRBJ2-2,CASRSDLTGELFF
TRBV7-2,TRBJ2-1,CASSLGVAGGLYNEQFF
TRBV5-1,TRBJ1-2,CASSLGSGGAYGYTF
TRBV29-1,TRBJ2-3,CSVEGDTDTQYF
TRBV20-1,TRBJ2-1,CSARVAASQKNEQFF
TRBV6-1,TRBJ2-7,CASSLNYEQYF
TRBV3-1,TRBJ2-1,CASSRWEGRAYNEQFF
TRBV24-1,TRBJ2-5,CATRISGRATYLETQYF
TRBV19,TRBJ2-3,CASSWPGSTDTQYF
TRBV2,TRBJ1-4,CASSPDRGIGKLFF
TRBV29-1,TRBJ1-2,CSVEGSGKNYGYTF
TRBV7-2,TRBJ2-7,CASSFMGSTYYEQYF
TRBV10-1,TRBJ2-7,CASSESGKYEQYF
TRBV6-5,TRBJ2-3,CASRSPGREQTDTQYF
TRBV2,TRBJ2-2,CASRRTGELFF
TRBV7-9,TRBJ2-3,CASSLEPPTGSTDTQYF
TRBV5-1,TRBJ1-1,CASSLQKTVNTEAFF
TRBV12-3/TRBV12-4,TRBJ2-3,CASSLNPASTDTQYF
TRBV7-6,TRBJ2-7,CASSFAEDYEQYF
TRBV5-1,TRBJ2-7,CASSPQPEISYEQYF
TRBV7-2,TRBJ2-3,CASSPTSTQYF
TRBV5-1,TRBJ2-2,CASSLGQKNTGELFF
TRBV6-2/TRBV6-3,TRBJ2-2,CATRLRPNTGELFF
TRBV28,TRBJ2-7,CASSLWAGGNNDEQYF
TRBV29-1,TRBJ2-1,CSANSGPYNEQFF
TRBV20-1,TRBJ2-3,CSAGQVSTDTQYF
TRBV28,TRBJ2-7,CASNDYLSSYEQYF
TRBV20-1,TRBJ2-4,CSAADSLKNIQYF
TRBV19,TRBJ2-2,CASSPPGQGGAGELFF